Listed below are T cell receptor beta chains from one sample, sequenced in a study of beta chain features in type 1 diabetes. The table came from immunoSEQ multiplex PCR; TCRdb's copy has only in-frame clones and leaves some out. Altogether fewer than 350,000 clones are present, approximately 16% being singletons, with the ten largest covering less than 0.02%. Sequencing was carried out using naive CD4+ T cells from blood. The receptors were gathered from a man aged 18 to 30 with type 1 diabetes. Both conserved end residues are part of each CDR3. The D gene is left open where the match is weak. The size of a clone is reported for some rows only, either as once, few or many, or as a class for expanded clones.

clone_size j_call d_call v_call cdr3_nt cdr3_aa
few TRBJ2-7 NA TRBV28 TGTGCCAGCAGTTTAGGGAGGTACGAGCAGTACTTC CASSLGRYEQYF
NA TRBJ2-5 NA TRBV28 TGTGCCAGCAATGAGCAGGGTCGACAAGAGACCCAGTACTTC CASNEQGRQETQYF
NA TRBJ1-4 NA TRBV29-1 TGCAGCGTGAGTAGAGCAACTAATGAAAAACTGTTTTTT CSVSRATNEKLFF
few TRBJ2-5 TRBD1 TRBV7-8 TGTGCCAGCAGCCCGGACAGGGTGGAGACCCAGTACTTC CASSPDRVETQYF
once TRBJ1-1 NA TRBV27 TGTGCCAGCAGTCCGATCGACGCGAGGAGCGTTGAAGCTTTCTTT CASSPIDARSVEAFF
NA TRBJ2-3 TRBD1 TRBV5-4 TGTGCCAGCAGCCTTGGACAGGGCGCAGATACGCAGTATTTT CASSLGQGADTQYF
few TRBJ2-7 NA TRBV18 TGTGCCAGCTCACCAGGGAGGATCTACGAGCAGTACTTC CASSPGRIYEQYF
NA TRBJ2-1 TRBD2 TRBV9 TGTGCCAGCAGCGCGGGGGGTCTAGCGGGAGTCGGGGAGCAGTTCTTC CASSAGGLAGVGEQFF
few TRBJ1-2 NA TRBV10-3 TGTGCCATCAGTGAGACAGGGTATGGCTATGGCTACACCTTC CAISETGYGYGYTF
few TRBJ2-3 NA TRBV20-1 TGCAGTGCTTTGGGCTCAGATACGCAGTATTTT CSALGSDTQYF
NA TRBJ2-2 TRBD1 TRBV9 TGTGCCAGCAGCGTGTCGTCTGTCGGGACAGGGGCCACCGGGGAGCTGTTTTTT CASSVSSVGTGATGELFF
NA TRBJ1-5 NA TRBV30 TGTGCCTGGAGTTCAGGGAATCAGGCCCAGCATTTT CAWSSGNQAQHF
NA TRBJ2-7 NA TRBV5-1 TGCGCCAGCAGCTTGGGCCAGGGTGACGAGCAGTACTTC CASSLGQGDEQYF
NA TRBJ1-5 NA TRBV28 TGTGCCAGCACCAGTGGGGGCATCAATCAGCCCCAGCATTTT CASTSGGINQPQHF
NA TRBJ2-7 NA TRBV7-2 TGTGCCAGCAGCTTAGGCCCCCGCGGTATTGAGCAGTACTTC CASSLGPRGIEQYF
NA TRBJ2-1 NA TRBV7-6 TGTGCCAGCAGCTTAGTCAGGGAACAATACAATGAGCAGTTCTTC CASSLVREQYNEQFF
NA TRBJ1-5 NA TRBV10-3 TGTGCCACCACTTTGACGGAGGATCAGCCCCAGCATTTT CATTLTEDQPQHF
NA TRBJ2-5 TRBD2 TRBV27 TGTGCCAGCACTTCACTAGCGGGGGGGCCAGAGACCCAGTACTTC CASTSLAGGPETQYF
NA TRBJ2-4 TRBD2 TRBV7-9 TGTGCCAGCAGCTTAGGGTCAGCGGGAGTAAACATTCAGTACTTC CASSLGSAGVNIQYF
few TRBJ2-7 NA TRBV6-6 TGTGCCAGCAGTTACAGTAGCCCCTCCTACGAGCAGTACTTC CASSYSSPSYEQYF
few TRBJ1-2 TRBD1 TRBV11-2 TGTGCCAGCAGCGGCATAGGGGGCATCGGCTATGGCTACACCTTC CASSGIGGIGYGYTF
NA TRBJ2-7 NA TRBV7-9 TGTGCCAGCAGCTTAGGTTCTCTCGGACTCTACGAGCAGTACTTC CASSLGSLGLYEQYF
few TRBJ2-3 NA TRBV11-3 TGTGCCAGCAGCCCCGGACTGGCAGATACGCAGTATTTT CASSPGLADTQYF
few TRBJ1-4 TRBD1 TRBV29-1 TGCAGCGTTGAGGACAGGGGATCGACTAATGAAAAACTGTTTTTT CSVEDRGSTNEKLFF
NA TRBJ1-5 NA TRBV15 TGTGCCACCAGCAGAGACGCGGTAAGCAATCAGCCCCAGCATTTT CATSRDAVSNQPQHF
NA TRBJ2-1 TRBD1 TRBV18 TGTGCCAGCTCACCCCCGACAGGGACCAATGAGCAGTTCTTC CASSPPTGTNEQFF
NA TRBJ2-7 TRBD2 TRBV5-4 TGTGCCAGCAGCTTGAGTAGCGGGATTGACTACGAGCAGTACTTC CASSLSSGIDYEQYF
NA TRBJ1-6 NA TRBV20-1 TGCAGTGCTAGGGAGAATTCACCCCTCCACTTT CSARENSPLHF
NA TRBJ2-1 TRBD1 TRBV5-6 TGTGCCAGCAGCTTGGATGGGACAGGGGGCTACAATGAGCAGTTCTTC CASSLDGTGGYNEQFF
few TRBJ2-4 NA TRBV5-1 TGCGCCAGCAGCTTCGGGGACATTCAGTACTTC CASSFGDIQYF
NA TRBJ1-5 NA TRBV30 TGTGCCTGGAGTGTACTTGGGTCAGGGGTACCCCAGCATTTT CAWSVLGSGVPQHF
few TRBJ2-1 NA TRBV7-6 TGTGCCAGCAGCTCCTGGGCCCATGAGCAGTTCTTC CASSSWAHEQFF
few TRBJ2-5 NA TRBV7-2 TGTGCCAGCAGCCCGCAGCGAGGTCGAGAGACCCAGTACTTC CASSPQRGRETQYF
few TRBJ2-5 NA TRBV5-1 TGCGCCAGCAGCCCTATCGGTGCCTACCAAGAGACCCAGTACTTC CASSPIGAYQETQYF
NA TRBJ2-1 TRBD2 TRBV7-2 TGTGCCAGCAGCTCGGGACTAGCGGGAGGAGAGCAGTTCTTC CASSSGLAGGEQFF
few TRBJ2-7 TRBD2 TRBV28 TGTGCCAGCGATACTAGCGGAAACTACGAGCAGTACTTC CASDTSGNYEQYF
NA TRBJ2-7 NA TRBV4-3 TGCGCCAGCAGCCAAGGGTTCCCCGACTCCGAGCAGTACTTC CASSQGFPDSEQYF
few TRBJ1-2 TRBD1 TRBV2 TGTGCCAGCAGGGGGACAGACTATGGCTACACCTTC CASRGTDYGYTF
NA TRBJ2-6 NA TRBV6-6 TGTGCCAGCAGTCCGCCTGCGGCTGGGGCCAACGTCCTGACTTTC CASSPPAAGANVLTF
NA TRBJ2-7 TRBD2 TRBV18 TGTGCCAGCTCACTGGGACTAGCGGGGGCTTACTACGAGCAGTACTTC CASSLGLAGAYYEQYF
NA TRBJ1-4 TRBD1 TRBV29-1 TGCAGCGTTCCGGGACAGGGGTACGAAAAACTGTTTTTT CSVPGQGYEKLFF
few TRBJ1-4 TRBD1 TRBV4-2 TGTGCCAGCAGCCTGCGACAGGGCGGAGAAAAACTGTTTTTT CASSLRQGGEKLFF
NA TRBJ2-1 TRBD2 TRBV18 TGTGCCAGCTCACCACGCCAAACGGGGGGGAAGGAGCAGTTCTTC CASSPRQTGGKEQFF
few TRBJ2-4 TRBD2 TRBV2 TGTGCCAGCAGTGGGACTAGCGGAAACATTCAGTACTTC CASSGTSGNIQYF
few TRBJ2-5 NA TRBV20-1 TGCAGTGCTGGACTGGGGGAGGCCCAGTACTTC CSAGLGEAQYF
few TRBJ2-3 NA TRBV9 TGTGCCAGCAGCGTAGAGGGTTTTAGCGCGGGGGATACGCAGTATTTT CASSVEGFSAGDTQYF
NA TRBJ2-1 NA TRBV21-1 TGTGCCAGCCCCCAAGCCGGGGGAGAAAGGGACAATGAGCAGTTCTTC CASPQAGGERDNEQFF
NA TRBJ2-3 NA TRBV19 TGTGCCAGTAGGCGGGCTAGCGGCACAGATACGCAGTATTTT CASRRASGTDTQYF